The 6 T cell receptor beta chains below were found in one sample sequenced in a study of identical twins. TCRdb processed the 5' RACE reads anew with MiXCR; each CDR3 protein has one entry. The sample contains some 900,000 distinct CDR3 sequences, 12% of which appear only once. These same records also appear under a second study, on yellow fever vaccine responses in identical twins.

Sequences were obtained from PBMCs. The origin of the receptors is a woman aged 18-29 years in good health.

The chain recombines TRBV20-1 with TRBJ2-7; 7 bases line up with TRBD2. Germline assignment: CDR1 DFQATT and CDR2 SNEGSKA (reference sequence). V gave up 1 base and J gave up 3 bases; unmatched junction bases: 3. The CDR3 has 13 amino acids. The CDR3 DNA follows: TGCAGTGCTAGAGGCCAGCGGGACTACGAGCAGTACTTC. This translates into CSARGQRDYEQYF.

In this sample, this clonotype turned up a few times. The V and J genes are TRBV6-2 or TRBV6-3 and TRBJ2-4; 7 nucleotides line up with TRBD1. Germline CDR1 MNHEY, CDR2 SVGEGT. This CDR3 has 13 amino acids. V shed 7 bases and J 6 bases; nucleotides not matched to a gene: 6. Here the CDR3 reads CASTQAGGNIQYF. In DNA form, the CDR3 reads TGTGCCAGCACCCAGGCAGGGGGAAACATTCAGTACTTC.

The rearrangement joins TRBV18 to TRBJ1-2; D remains unclear. The V gene lost 3 bases and the J gene lost 8 bases, with 13 bases spanning the gap. This CDR3 contains 13 residues. The germline CDR1 and CDR2 sequences are KGHSH and LQKENI. The CDR3 region is CASSPSNALGYTF. Written as DNA, the CDR3 is TGTGCCAGCTCACCTTCTAATGCTCTGGGCTACACCTTC.

This clonotype has ten or more counts. The chain links TRBV25-1 to TRBJ2-2; TRBD2 matches at 13 bases. The CDR3 sequence is 16 residues long. Germline V CDR1 and CDR2: MGHDK, SYGVNS. Germline trimming cut 4 bases from V and 5 bases from J; bases unmatched to any gene: 4. CDR3: CASSGGLAGFTGELFF. The CDR3 DNA is TGTGCCAGCAGTGGGGGACTAGCGGGATTTACCGGGGAGCTGTTTTTT.

V is TRBV5-1 and J is TRBJ2-7; TRBD2 agrees at 12 bases. CDR3 length: 15 residues. V gave up 4 bases and J gave up 3 bases; unmatched junction bases: 5. Germline values: CDR1 SGHRS, CDR2 YFSETQ. The CDR3 DNA is TGCGCCAGCAGCCCGCGGACTAGCGGGAACTACGAGCAGTACTTC. This encodes CASSPRTSGNYEQYF.

The chain is built from TRBV5-1 and TRBJ2-3; weak D call: TRBD1 (7 bases). Germline-derived CDR1 and CDR2 are SGHRS and YFSETQ. Trimming removed 5 bases at V and 5 bases at J, with 12 bases between. CDR3 length: 13 amino acids. The CDR3 DNA reads TGCGCCAGCAGTGGGCAGGGGGGAGATACGCAGTATTTT. It yields the protein CASSGQGGDTQYF.